The rows below give T cell receptor beta chains drawn from one sample of a study of blood T cell repertoires in COVID-19. Clones were sequenced by immunoSEQ multiplex PCR, and TCRdb holds only the in-frame ones, with some missing. The sample contains some 300,000 clones, 85% to 90% of which appear only once. The sample was PBMCs or T cells enriched from blood (not recorded which). These receptors all come from a woman in her 50s who had been exposed to COVID-19. CDR3s include the opening cysteine and the closing phenylalanine or tryptophan. The D gene is left open where the match is weak. Clone sizes are given selectively: once, few, many, or a class where the clone is expanded.

v_call	j_call	d_call	clone_size	cdr3_nt	cdr3_aa
TRBV11-1	TRBJ2-3	NA	NA	TGTGCCAGCAGCTCTTACACAGATACGCAGTATTTT	CASSSYTDTQYF
TRBV7-9	TRBJ2-5	NA	NA	TGTGCCAGCAGCTTAGTTGTCTCCGGAGGAGAGACCCAGTACTTC	CASSLVVSGGETQYF
TRBV6-1	TRBJ1-5	NA	NA	TGTGCCAGCAGTGACAGAAATCAGCCCCAGCATTTT	CASSDRNQPQHF
TRBV5-1	TRBJ2-1	NA	NA	TGCGCCAGCAGCTTGAGCTACTACAATGAGCAGTTCTTC	CASSLSYYNEQFF
TRBV5-4	TRBJ1-2	NA	NA	TGTGCCAGCAGCTTGGGCGGCAGTATCTATGGCTACACCTTC	CASSLGGSIYGYTF
TRBV9	TRBJ1-1	NA	few	TGTGCCAGCAGAGTTGTGGGGCAGTTTACTGAAGCTTTCTTT	CASRVVGQFTEAFF
TRBV19	TRBJ2-7	NA	NA	TGTGCCAGTAGTATTCAACAGGGTTCCTACGAGCAGTACTTC	CASSIQQGSYEQYF
TRBV2	TRBJ1-1	NA	once	TGTGCCAGCAGCTTAGACCTAGCAGCTTTCTTT	CASSLDLAAFF
TRBV7-7	TRBJ1-4	TRBD1	NA	TGTGCTAGCAGCCAGGGGGTTTCAACTAATGAAAAACTGTTTTTT	CASSQGVSTNEKLFF
TRBV2	TRBJ1-5	NA	NA	TGTGCCAGCAACCCTGGGGGCGGAAGCAATCAGCCCCAGCATTTT	CASNPGGGSNQPQHF
TRBV5-1	TRBJ2-2	TRBD2	NA	TGCGCCAGCAGCGCCGGACTAGCGGGGAGGCCGAACACCGGGGAGCTGTTTTTT	CASSAGLAGRPNTGELFF
TRBV4-1	TRBJ1-4	NA	NA	TGCGCCAGCAGCCAAGGGCAGGGCGGCAGTGAAAAACTGTTTTTT	CASSQGQGGSEKLFF
TRBV3-1/TRBV3-2	TRBJ2-2	TRBD2	NA	TGTGCCAGCAGCCTACCGGGACTAGCGGGGGAAACCGGGGAGCTGTTTTTT	CASSLPGLAGETGELFF
TRBV3-1/TRBV3-2	TRBJ2-4	NA	few	TGTGCCAGCAGCCAAGGGGCAGGGCCCAAAAACATTCAGTACTTC	CASSQGAGPKNIQYF
TRBV23-1	TRBJ2-1	TRBD2	NA	TGCGCCAGCAGTCAATCGGGGAGGGTACTATACAATGAGCAGTTCTTC	CASSQSGRVLYNEQFF
TRBV5-1	TRBJ2-3	NA	NA	TGCGCCAGCAGCGAGGAGGGAGGGCAGTATTTT	CASSEEGGQYF
TRBV10-3	TRBJ2-7	NA	NA	TGTGCCATCAGTGAGCTTGCCTACGAGCAGTACTTC	CAISELAYEQYF
TRBV28	TRBJ1-2	NA	NA	TGTGTTACCATTGCGTTCCCTGCTGGCTACACCTTC	CVTIAFPAGYTF
TRBV12-5	TRBJ2-5	TRBD1	NA	TGTGCTAGTGGTTTGGCCACAGGGGGCCAAGAGACCCAGTACTTC	CASGLATGGQETQYF
TRBV27	TRBJ1-5	NA	NA	TGTGCCAGCAGTTTATCGTGGCAGGGAAATCAGCCCCAGCATTTT	CASSLSWQGNQPQHF
TRBV19	TRBJ1-6	NA	NA	TGTGCCAGTAGTACGAGACAGTTTAATTCACCCCTCCACTTT	CASSTRQFNSPLHF
TRBV27	TRBJ1-2	TRBD1	few	TGTGCCAGCACCACTAATCGGGACAGGGGGAGGTATGGCTACACCTTC	CASTTNRDRGRYGYTF
TRBV20-1	TRBJ2-2	NA	NA	TGCAGTGCTAGTGTACCTTCAGGGGCCGGGGAGCTGTTTTTT	CSASVPSGAGELFF
TRBV25-1	TRBJ1-3	NA	NA	TGTGCCAGCAGTGATATAGTTAGCTCTGGAAACACCATATATTTT	CASSDIVSSGNTIYF
TRBV6-5	TRBJ1-2	NA	NA	TGTGCCAGCAGTTACTCCGGCCGAGGGGGCTACACCTTC	CASSYSGRGGYTF
TRBV19	TRBJ2-1	NA	NA	TGTGCCAGTAGTACATACAGTTTATACAATGAGCAGTTCTTC	CASSTYSLYNEQFF